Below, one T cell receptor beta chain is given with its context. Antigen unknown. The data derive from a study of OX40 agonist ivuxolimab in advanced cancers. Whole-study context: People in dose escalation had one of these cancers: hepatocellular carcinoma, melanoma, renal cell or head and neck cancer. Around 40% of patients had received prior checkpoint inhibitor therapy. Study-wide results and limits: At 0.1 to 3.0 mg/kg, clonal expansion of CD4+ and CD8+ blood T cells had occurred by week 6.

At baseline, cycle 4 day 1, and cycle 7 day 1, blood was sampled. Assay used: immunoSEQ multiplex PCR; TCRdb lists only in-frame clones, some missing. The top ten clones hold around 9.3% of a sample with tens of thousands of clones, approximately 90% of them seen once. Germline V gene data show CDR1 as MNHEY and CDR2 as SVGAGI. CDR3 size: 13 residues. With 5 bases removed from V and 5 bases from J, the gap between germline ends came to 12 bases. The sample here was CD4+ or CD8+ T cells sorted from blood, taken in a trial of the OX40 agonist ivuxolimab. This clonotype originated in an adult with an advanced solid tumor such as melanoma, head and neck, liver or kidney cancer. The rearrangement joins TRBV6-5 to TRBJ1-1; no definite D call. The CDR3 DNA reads TGTGCCAGCAGTCGTGGGATTAAAACTGAAGCTTTCTTT. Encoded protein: CASSRGIKTEAFF.